This passage covers 27 T cell receptor beta chains from one sample sequenced in a study of cytomegalovirus exposure and HLA in healthy donors (dated by TCRdb to 2016 to 2017). Library preparation used the immunoSEQ multiplex PCR assay. For the multiplex PCR, a mixture combining 60 forward primers for TCR Vbeta segments and 13 reverse primers for TCR Jbeta segments was used. TCRdb took over this immuneACCESS table, retaining in-frame rearrangements with V and J assigned. Such tables are incomplete; in checked studies, under half of the missing clones stem from an unresolved V gene, and the remainder is unexplained. Within this sample are about 60,000 clones, with 77% of them counted one time only. The top ten hold approximately 2.4% of the sample. The material sequenced was PBMCs. All receptors come from a female donor in good health and CMV-seronegative.

The count of this clone is one. This chain uses TRBV28 with TRBJ1-5; TRBD1 aligns across 9 bases. The J segment lost 3 bases and the V segment lost 5 bases, leaving 8 bases of the junction unmatched. This CDR3 spans 16 amino acids. Per the germline V gene, CDR1 is MDHEN and CDR2 is SYDVKM. CDR3 nucleotides: TGTGCCAGCAGTCTAACCGGGACAGGGATCAATCAGCCCCAGCATTTT. Translating gives CASSLTGTGINQPQHF.

In its sample, this clone was seen a few times. V usage is TRBV27 and J usage is TRBJ1-5; D is perhaps TRBD1 (5 bases). Germline assignment: CDR1 MNHEY and CDR2 SMNVEV (reference sequence). This CDR3 is built from 16 residues. Trimming left V 4 bases short and J 0 bases short, with 13 bases between. CDR3 sequence reads: CASSSRGGNSNQPQHF. The CDR3, as DNA: TGTGCCAGCAGTTCCCGCGGGGGGAATAGCAATCAGCCCCAGCATTTT.

In its sample, this clone was seen a few times. V gene TRBV27 combines with J gene TRBJ1-6, with 8 bases that match TRBD1. From germline, CDR1 is MNHEY and CDR2 SMNVEV (reference sequence). The CDR3 loop spans 19 amino acids. V was clipped by 5 bases and J by 0 bases; unmatched bases: 12. In DNA form, the CDR3 reads TGTGCCAGCAGTCTACGGACAGGGCCTGGGAGCTCCTATAATTCACCCCTCCACTTT. As protein: CASSLRTGPGSSYNSPLHF.

The chain joins TRBV27 to TRBJ2-1; 11 positions agree with TRBD1. CDR1 MNHEY and CDR2 SMNVEV come from the germline V gene (reference sequence). This CDR3 spans 15 amino acids. Trimming removed 6 bases from V and 4 bases from J; junction bases left unmatched: 5. CDR3 DNA sequence: TGTGCCAGCAGCCCCGGACAGGGGGCGTACAATGAGCAGTTCTTC. Protein: CASSPGQGAYNEQFF.

The rearrangement joins TRBV6-1 to TRBJ1-2; D unclear. Germline-derived CDR1 and CDR2 are MNHNS and SASEGT. V lost 2 bases and J lost 4, with 8 bases in between. This CDR3 has 13 amino acids. CDR3 bases: TGTGCCAGCAGTGAAACGCAGTTCTATGGCTACACCTTC. Protein product: CASSETQFYGYTF.

The J gene is TRBJ2-5, the V gene TRBV5-5; no clear D. Germline loops: CDR1 SGHKS, CDR2 YYEKEE (reference sequence). This CDR3 is built from 12 residues. Trimming stripped 0 bases from V and 5 bases from J, with 5 bases between. CDR3 sequence: CASSLVLETQYF. The CDR3 DNA follows: TGTGCCAGCAGCTTGGTATTGGAGACCCAGTACTTC.

This clone was observed a handful of times. The chain joins TRBV7-2 to TRBJ2-5, with 9 bases aligning to TRBD2. This CDR3 is built from 13 residues. The V segment lost 3 bases and the J segment 4 bases; nucleotides outside the gene matches: 0. In germline, CDR1 is SGHTA, CDR2 FQGNSA. The CDR3, as DNA: TGTGCCAGCAGCTTTAGCGGGAGAGAGACCCAGTACTTC. Protein sequence: CASSFSGRETQYF.

This clone turned up a few times. The V gene is TRBV9, the J gene TRBJ2-5; TRBD2 matches 10 bases. V shed 4 bases and J 4 bases; nucleotides not matched to a gene: 16. CDR1 and CDR2 (germline): SGDLS, YYNGEE. CDR3 length: 18 residues. CDR3: CASSPHSPGAGGTETQYF. Written as DNA, the CDR3 is TGTGCCAGCAGCCCCCACTCACCCGGAGCGGGGGGGACAGAGACCCAGTACTTC.

The chain couples TRBV29-1 to TRBJ2-7; 10 bases are shared with TRBD1. Germline loops: CDR1 SQVTM, CDR2 ANQGSEA. The ends lost 6 bases at V and 5 bases at J; junction bases unmatched: 7. The length of the CDR3 is 13 residues. CDR3 residues: CSVPGTGDHEQYF. The DNA for the CDR3 is TGCAGCGTCCCCGGGACAGGGGACCACGAGCAGTACTTC.

This rearrangement joins TRBV5-4 to TRBJ2-2, with 10 positions matching TRBD2. The V segment lost 0 bases and the J segment 4 bases; nucleotides outside the gene matches: 6. Germline values: CDR1 SGHNT, CDR2 YYREEE (reference sequence). The length of the CDR3 is 17 residues. For the CDR3, the DNA is TGTGCCAGCAGCTTGGAGCGGGGGGGCTTCGCCACCGGGGAGCTGTTTTTT. Protein product: CASSLERGGFATGELFF.

This rearrangement joins TRBV11-1 to TRBJ2-7; D perhaps matches TRBD2 (5 bases). V gave up 3 bases and J gave up 4 bases, with 10 bases separating them. The CDR3 is made up of 13 amino acids. CDR1 and CDR2 from the germline V gene are SGHAT and FQDESV (reference sequence). CDR3 DNA sequence: TGTGCCAGCAGCTTTCCGGGGTTATACGAGCAGTACTTC. Amino acids: CASSFPGLYEQYF.

The J gene is TRBJ2-7, the V gene TRBV5-4, with D maybe TRBD1 (6 bases). The CDR3 spans 14 residues. Per germline, CDR1 SGHNT and CDR2 YYREEE (reference sequence). The V and J ends lost 3 bases and 1 base respectively, with 11 bases between them. The CDR3: CASSSRQDSYEQYF. The CDR3, as DNA: TGTGCCAGCAGCTCCAGACAGGATTCCTACGAGCAGTACTTC.

This clone was seen more than once but under ten times. The genes are TRBV2 and TRBJ1-5; 7 nucleotides agree with TRBD1. The CDR3 totals 15 residues. Germline lookup yields CDR1 SNHLY and CDR2 FYNNEI. V was clipped by 6 bases and J by 1 base; unmatched bases: 6. The CDR3 bases are TGTGCCAGCAGCAAACTACAGGGGAGCAATCAGCCCCAGCATTTT. Protein product: CASSKLQGSNQPQHF.

The V and J genes are TRBV7-3 and TRBJ2-5; TRBD2 might be the D (6 bases). The CDR3 runs to 14 residues. Germline V gene sequence: CDR1 SGHTA, CDR2 FQGTGA. V lost 0 bases, J lost 4 bases, and 9 bases lay in between. The CDR3 protein is CASSLTPGGETQYF. The CDR3 DNA follows: TGTGCCAGCAGCTTAACCCCCGGGGGAGAGACCCAGTACTTC.

The chain is built from TRBV2 and TRBJ2-5, with a weak D call TRBD2 (5 bases). Germline lookup yields CDR1 SNHLY and CDR2 FYNNEI. The V end lost 6 bases, the J end lost 0 bases, and 20 bases lay between the germline ends. CDR3 length: 17 amino acids. CDR3 in amino acids: CASSPGVGTAYQETQYF. CDR3 coding DNA: TGTGCCAGCAGCCCCGGGGTTGGCACTGCGTACCAAGAGACCCAGTACTTC.

This rearrangement joins TRBV27 to TRBJ1-1; TRBD1 aligns across 9 bases. Germline CDR1 and CDR2: MNHEY and SMNVEV (reference sequence). Unmatched junction bases numbered 5, after V lost 5 bases and J lost 1 base. CDR3 length: 15 amino acids. The CDR3 spells CASSTGTGRNTEAFF. In nucleotides, the CDR3 is TGTGCCAGCAGTACAGGGACAGGGAGGAACACTGAAGCTTTCTTT.

The chain uses TRBV2 and TRBJ2-7; 7 bases agree with TRBD1. J was trimmed by 6 bases and V by 1 base; bases with no gene match: 9. The CDR3 is made up of 15 amino acids. In germline, CDR1 is SNHLY, CDR2 FYNNEI. In DNA, the CDR3 is TGTGCCAGCAGTGAAGGGGGTCCGGCAGGGGGCGAGCAGTACTTC. Translating it yields CASSEGGPAGGEQYF. The full variable domain, in which reference TRBV2 and TRBJ2-7 provide the parts outside the CDR3, is EPEVTQTPSHQVTQMGQEVILRCVPISNHLYFYWYRQILGQKVEFLVSFYNNEISEKSEIFDDQFSVERPDGSNFTLKIRSTKLEDSAMYFCASSEGGPAGGEQYFGPGTRLTVT.

The chain combines TRBV11-2 with TRBJ2-3; D unclear. Deletions cut 4 bases from V and 4 bases from J, with 6 bases between. The V gene's germline CDR1 is SGHAT and CDR2 FQNNGV. CDR3 length: 12 amino acids. CDR3 loop: CASSSISDTQYF. The CDR3, as DNA: TGTGCCAGCAGCTCTATTTCAGATACGCAGTATTTT. Complete variable domain (other parts from reference TRBV11-2 and TRBJ2-3): EAGVAQSPRYKIIEKRQSVAFWCNPISGHATLYWYQQILGQGPKLLIQFQNNGVVDDSQLPKDRFSAERLKGVDSTLKIQPAKLEDSAVYLCASSSISDTQYFGPGTRLTVL.

J is TRBJ2-1 and V is TRBV27; 14 bases line up with TRBD2. V was pared by 5 bases and J by 0 bases, with 6 bases of the junction left unmatched. Per germline, CDR1 MNHEY and CDR2 SMNVEV (reference sequence). The length of the CDR3 is 18 residues. The CDR3 loop reads CASSPRLAGGSSYNEQFF. CDR3 bases: TGTGCCAGCAGTCCCCGACTAGCGGGGGGGAGCTCCTACAATGAGCAGTTCTTC.

The V gene is TRBV4-3, the J gene TRBJ2-1; 11 nucleotides match TRBD2. CDR1 is LGHNA, CDR2 YSLEER, per germline. The CDR3 sequence is 18 residues long. Trimming cost V 1 base and J 9 bases; bases outside gene matches: 14. In DNA form, the CDR3 reads TGCGCCAGCAGCCAAGTCCTAGGGCTAGCGGGAGGAGACAGTGAGCAGTTCTTC. Protein: CASSQVLGLAGGDSEQFF.

As concerns this clone: Since the CDR3 does not end with the conserved phenylalanine or tryptophan, this likely comes from a read error. The chain recombines TRBV5-1 with TRBJ1-2; 7 bases match TRBD1. Germline loops: CDR1 SGHRS, CDR2 YFSETQ. The CDR3 loop spans 15 amino acids. The ends lost 0 bases at V and 5 bases at J; junction bases unmatched: 7. The CDR3: CASSLGDRARYGYTL. CDR3 nucleotide sequence: TGCGCCAGCAGCTTGGGAGACAGGGCTAGATATGGCTACACCCTC.

This clone was detected a few times. The CDR3 DNA reads TGTGCCTGGGGACAGGGTTTCGGGCGTTCGAACGATGAGCAGTTCTTC. Residues: CAWGQGFGRSNDEQFF. This chain links TRBV30 with TRBJ2-1, with 8 bases lining up with TRBD1. The CDR3 sequence is 16 residues long. Trimming removed 5 bases from V and 8 bases from J; junction bases left unmatched: 17. Germline values: CDR1 GTSNPN, CDR2 SVGIG (reference sequence).

V and J are TRBV18 and TRBJ2-3, with a possible D match to TRBD2 (5 bases). V was cut by 3 bases and J by 4 bases, with 11 bases left in between. The length of the CDR3 is 14 residues. CDR1 is KGHSH and CDR2 is LQKENI in the germline V gene. The DNA of the CDR3 is TGTGCCAGCTCACCCGGTGGCGGGCCAGATACGCAGTATTTT. It is translated as CASSPGGGPDTQYF.

This chain joins TRBV5-5 and TRBJ1-1, with 7 bases identical to TRBD1. Germline CDR1 SGHKS, CDR2 YYEKEE (reference sequence). The J segment lost 4 bases and the V segment lost 4 bases, leaving 7 bases of the junction unmatched. The CDR3 extends over 14 amino acids. Here the CDR3 reads CASSLNRGLTEAFF. CDR3 bases: TGTGCCAGCAGCCTTAACAGGGGTCTCACTGAAGCTTTCTTT. Combining the CDR3 with reference TRBV5-5 and TRBJ1-1 gives the whole variable domain DAGVTQSPTHLIKTRGQQVTLRCSPISGHKSVSWYQQVLGQGPQFIFQYYEKEERGRGNFPDRFSARQFPNYSSELNVNALLLGDSALYLCASSLNRGLTEAFFGQGTRLTVV.

The chain carries TRBV5-1 and TRBJ2-7, with D unclear. Per the germline V gene, CDR1 is SGHRS and CDR2 is YFSETQ. V was pared by 0 bases and J by 0 bases, with 10 bases between. The CDR3 is 15 residues long. The CDR3 DNA sequence: TGCGCCAGCAGCTTGGATACTTCGATCTCCTACGAGCAGTACTTC. Translated: CASSLDTSISYEQYF. Full variable domain (remainder filled in from reference TRBV5-1 and TRBJ2-7): KAGVTQTPRYLIKTRGQQVTLSCSPISGHRSVSWYQQTPGQGLQFLFEYFSETQRNKGNFPGRFSGRQFSNSRSEMNVSTLELGDSALYLCASSLDTSISYEQYFGPGTRLTVT.

This clone has more than one count but fewer than ten. Here the CDR3 reads CASSLVAGADTQYF. The CDR3 DNA reads as TGCGCCAGCAGCTTGGTAGCGGGAGCAGATACGCAGTATTTT. The chain uses TRBV5-1 and TRBJ2-3, with TRBD2 matching over 9 bases. From germline, CDR1 is SGHRS and CDR2 YFSETQ. This CDR3 spans 14 amino acids. J gave up 4 bases and V 0 bases, and 0 bases lay outside the gene matches. Looking up the rest from reference TRBV5-1 and TRBJ2-3 gives the full variable domain: KAGVTQTPRYLIKTRGQQVTLSCSPISGHRSVSWYQQTPGQGLQFLFEYFSETQRNKGNFPGRFSGRQFSNSRSEMNVSTLELGDSALYLCASSLVAGADTQYFGPGTRLTVL.

V gene TRBV19 combines with J gene TRBJ2-7, with D hard to call. CDR3 length equals 13 residues. Germline CDR1 and CDR2: LNHDA and SQIVND (reference sequence). V lost 3 bases and J 2 bases, leaving 8 bases between the germline ends. CDR3 amino acids: CASSIGETYEQYF. The CDR3 nucleotides are TGTGCCAGTAGTATCGGTGAAACCTACGAGCAGTACTTC.